The sequence of this T cell receptor beta chain was determined in a study of OX40 agonist ivuxolimab in advanced cancers. For the study at large: Patients were dosed intravenously with ivuxolimab at 0.01 to 10 mg/kg every 2 weeks. Three patients showed partial responses: one hepatocellular carcinoma and two cutaneous melanoma cases.

Overall study findings and caveats: Still undetermined is the antigen specificity of the expanded peripheral T cells. Partly responding patients at 0.1-3.0 mg/kg showed some of the smallest clonal expansion.

Using immunoSEQ multiplex PCR, the repertoire was profiled, and TCRdb retains in-frame clones only, with some absent. In the table there are more than 70,000 clones, approximately 90% of which are singletons. Regarding this clone: Its antigen is unknown.

Trimming took 0 bases from V and 4 from J, leaving 7 bases between them. Germline CDR1 and CDR2: SGHDT and YYEEEE. CDR3 length: 13 amino acids. The chain employs TRBV5-6 and TRBJ2-5; D is uncertain. This receptor was identified in an adult with an advanced solid tumor such as melanoma, head and neck, liver or kidney cancer. The sequencing here drew on CD4+ or CD8+ T cells sorted from blood, taken in a trial of the OX40 agonist ivuxolimab. The CDR3 region is CASSLVSSETQYF. The CDR3 nucleotides read TGTGCCAGCAGCTTGGTCAGTTCAGAGACCCAGTACTTC.